The 19 T cell receptor beta chains listed next were all sequenced from one sample in a study of blood T cell repertoires in COVID-19. TCRdb's copy holds only in-frame clones and misses some; the assay was immunoSEQ multiplex PCR. The sample consists of hundreds of thousands of clones, roughly 92% of them appearing once. Specimen: peripheral blood. Source of these receptors: a man in his sixties with COVID-19, enrolled during active disease.

The chain uses TRBV5-1 and TRBJ2-7, with 9 nucleotides matching TRBD1. The germline gives CDR1 SGHRS, CDR2 YFSETQ. J lost 4 bases, V lost 4 bases, and 12 bases had no gene match. The CDR3 extends over 16 amino acids. The CDR3, as DNA: TGCGCCAGCAGCGATGGGAGCGGGACAGGGTTTTACGAGCAGTACTTC. Translating it yields CASSDGSGTGFYEQYF.

The gene calls are TRBV4-1 and TRBJ1-1; D uncertain. This CDR3 spans 14 amino acids. CDR1 is MGHRA and CDR2 is YSYEKL in the germline V gene. V was cut by 1 base and J by 4 bases, with 10 bases left in between. Here the CDR3 reads CASSQVEPITEAFF. CDR3 bases: TGCGCCAGCAGCCAAGTAGAGCCGATCACTGAAGCTTTCTTT.

The J gene is TRBJ2-7, the V gene TRBV19; 9 bases fit TRBD2. Germline CDR1 LNHDA, CDR2 SQIVND (reference sequence). V gave up 1 base and J gave up 2 bases; unmatched junction bases: 9. This CDR3 is built from 17 residues. This CDR3 is CASSIGWGTSRTYEQYF. The DNA of the CDR3 is TGTGCCAGTAGTATAGGTTGGGGGACTAGCAGAACCTACGAGCAGTACTTC.

The V call is TRBV5-1, the J call TRBJ1-5, with D possibly TRBD1 on 5 matching bases. Germline CDR1 SGHRS, CDR2 YFSETQ. The CDR3 runs 15 residues. V dropped 1 base and J dropped 2 bases, with 10 bases sitting between them. The CDR3 region has the DNA TGCGCCAGCAGCTTGTCGGGAGGGGGCAATCAGCCCCAGCATTTT. It encodes CASSLSGGGNQPQHF.

The genes are TRBV27 and TRBJ2-7; 8 bases align to TRBD2. The CDR3 has 15 residues. CDR1 is MNHEY and CDR2 is SMNVEV in the germline V gene (reference sequence). V was pared by 4 bases and J by 3 bases, with 8 bases of the junction left unmatched. The CDR3 DNA reads as TGTGCCAGCAGTTCCATTAGCGGGGACAACTACGAGCAGTACTTC. Translation: CASSSISGDNYEQYF.

This clone was recorded only once. The genes are TRBV12-3 or TRBV12-4 and TRBJ2-7; a possible D gene is TRBD2 (5 bases). The length of the CDR3 is 13 residues. The V gene lost 3 bases and the J gene lost 7 bases, with 13 bases spanning the gap. The CDR3 here is CASSFGPRGEQYF. The CDR3 nucleotides read TGTGCCAGCAGTTTTGGGCCGAGAGGGGAGCAGTACTTC.

The chain carries TRBV5-5 and TRBJ1-2, with D possibly being TRBD1 (5 bases). V was pared by 1 base and J by 4 bases, with 11 bases between. Germline values: CDR1 SGHKS, CDR2 YYEKEE (reference sequence). The CDR3 runs 14 residues. The CDR3 here is CASSLLGEVYGYTF. CDR3 DNA: TGTGCCAGCAGCTTGTTGGGGGAGGTCTATGGCTACACCTTC.

The V gene is TRBV19, the J gene TRBJ2-1, with 12 bases lining up with TRBD2. The ends lost 2 bases at V and 9 bases at J; junction bases unmatched: 2. The germline V gene encodes CDR1 LNHDA and CDR2 SQIVND (reference sequence). CDR3 size: 14 residues. The CDR3: CASSITSGGSEQFF. DNA of the CDR3: TGTGCCAGTAGTATAACTAGCGGGGGGTCTGAGCAGTTCTTC.

Note on this clone: One end of the junction does not line up with germline, which may come from a read error. The chain joins TRBV19 to TRBJ1-6, with TRBD1 matching 11 bases. The CDR3 is 17 residues long. CDR1 is LNHDA, CDR2 SQIVND, per germline (reference sequence). The CDR3: CASSTSGQGAFNTPLHF. The CDR3 DNA reads TGTGCCAGTAGTACTTCCGGACAGGGGGCCTTTAATACACCCCTCCACTTT.

V and J are TRBV7-2 and TRBJ1-1, with D maybe TRBD1 (6 bases). The CDR3 is 14 residues long. The germline CDR1 and CDR2 sequences are SGHTA and FQGNSA. Trimming took off 5 bases at V and 4 bases at J, with 14 bases between the two ends. CDR3: CASSQQGGGTEAFF. The CDR3 DNA reads TGTGCCAGCAGCCAACAGGGCGGGGGCACTGAAGCTTTCTTT.

The rearrangement links TRBV9 to TRBJ1-2, with 7 positions matching TRBD1. Germline CDR1 SGDLS, CDR2 YYNGEE. The V segment lost 0 bases and the J segment 7 bases; nucleotides outside the gene matches: 12. CDR3 size: 16 residues. The CDR3 loop is CASSVGPDPGGRGYTF. Written as DNA, the CDR3 is TGTGCCAGCAGCGTAGGGCCCGATCCAGGGGGACGTGGCTACACCTTC.

V usage is TRBV25-1 and J usage is TRBJ2-1, with 9 bases identical to TRBD1. The germline gives CDR1 MGHDK, CDR2 SYGVNS. The CDR3 has 13 amino acids. The junction had 4 bases not matched to a gene; V was cut back by 6 bases and J by 7 bases. DNA for the CDR3: TGTGCCAGCAGGCCACAGGGGGCGAATGAGCAGTTCTTC. Its protein product is CASRPQGANEQFF.

This clone was seen only once. This chain connects TRBV27 to TRBJ1-1; the D is unclear. Germline V gene sequence: CDR1 MNHEY, CDR2 SMNVEV (reference sequence). The V and J ends lost 4 bases and 11 bases respectively, with 17 bases between them. This CDR3 has 13 residues. CDR3: CASSSLQRARAFF. CDR3 DNA sequence: TGTGCCAGCAGTTCCCTTCAGCGGGCTCGGGCTTTCTTT.

The chain uses TRBV11-2 and TRBJ1-2, with 7 bases lining up with TRBD1. This CDR3 has 13 residues. Germline V gene data show CDR1 as SGHAT and CDR2 as FQNNGV. V was pared by 5 bases and J by 6 bases, with 6 bases of the junction left unmatched. The CDR3 reads CASSKGGGDGYTF. CDR3 DNA sequence: TGTGCCAGCAGCAAAGGGGGCGGCGATGGCTACACCTTC.

The chain recombines TRBV6-4 with TRBJ1-3, with D perhaps TRBD1 (6 bases). From germline, CDR1 is MRHNA and CDR2 SNTAGT. The length of the CDR3 is 11 residues. Trimming shortened V by 10 bases and J by 9 bases, and 13 bases separated the two germline ends. The CDR3 sequence: CATRQAFTIYF. The CDR3, as DNA: TGTGCCACGCGACAGGCCTTCACCATATATTTT.

The rearrangement joins TRBV18 to TRBJ1-1, with D perhaps TRBD1 (6 bases). The CDR3 sequence is 14 residues long. Per germline, CDR1 KGHSH and CDR2 LQKENI. V lost 6 bases to trimming and J lost 0 bases, with 11 bases between them. CDR3 region: CASSPGHMNTEAFF. The CDR3, as DNA: TGTGCCAGCTCTCCGGGACATATGAACACTGAAGCTTTCTTT.

The chain uses TRBV9 and TRBJ2-3; D uncertain. This CDR3 has 13 residues. Germline V gene sequence: CDR1 SGDLS, CDR2 YYNGEE. With 2 bases removed from V and 6 bases from J, the gap between germline ends came to 10 bases. CDR3 protein: CASSVVVSDTQYF. In nucleotides, the CDR3 is TGTGCCAGCAGCGTTGTTGTGTCTGATACGCAGTATTTT.

The chain employs TRBV30 and TRBJ2-7; possibly TRBD1 for D (5 bases). Looked up from germline, CDR1 is GTSNPN and CDR2 is SVGIG (reference sequence). The CDR3 has 12 amino acids. V was trimmed by 2 bases and J by 3 bases, leaving 8 bases between them. The chain's CDR3 is CAWSPQGYEQYF. The CDR3 DNA reads as TGTGCCTGGAGTCCCCAGGGCTACGAGCAGTACTTC.

V gene TRBV4-1 combines with J gene TRBJ1-3; no definite D call. Germline V gene lookup returns CDR1 MGHRA and CDR2 YSYEKL. Trimming cost V 2 bases and J 4 bases, with 6 bases left between them. The CDR3 runs 13 residues. The CDR3 sequence is CASSQLGGNTIYF. The CDR3, as DNA: TGCGCCAGCAGCCAACTCGGGGGAAACACCATATATTTT.